The 3 T cell receptor beta chains in this list originate from one sample, sequenced in a study of lymphopenia after photon versus proton radiotherapy. Data came from immunoSEQ multiplex PCR; TCRdb stores just in-frame clones and leaves some out. The sample shows approximately 65,000 clones, around 90% of them seen only once. The input for sequencing was peripheral blood, taken from a patient treated with photon-based radiotherapy. All receptors derive from a woman in her sixties or seventies with pancreatic cancer.

The rearrangement links TRBV30 to TRBJ2-1, with unresolved D. Trimming removed 5 bases from V and 5 bases from J, with 19 bases in between. CDR1 is GTSNPN and CDR2 is SVGIG in the germline V gene (reference sequence). This CDR3 has 15 residues. This CDR3 reads CAWDRFADGHNEQFF. The CDR3 bases are TGTGCCTGGGACCGCTTTGCGGACGGGCACAATGAGCAGTTCTTC.

The rearrangement uses TRBV7-2 and TRBJ1-2; TRBD1 agrees at 9 bases. CDR1 and CDR2 (germline): SGHTA, FQGNSA. This CDR3 region has 15 residues. With 0 bases clipped from V and 2 bases from J, the junction kept 1 base outside the gene matches. The chain's CDR3 is CASSLAGTGNYGYTF. The DNA of the CDR3 is TGTGCCAGCAGCTTAGCCGGGACAGGGAACTATGGCTACACCTTC.

The V call is TRBV7-3, the J call TRBJ1-2, with 10 bases lining up with TRBD1. V lost 2 bases to trimming and J lost 6 bases; unmatched junction nucleotides: 3. This CDR3 has 14 amino acids. The germline V gene has CDR1 SGHTA and CDR2 FQGTGA. As DNA, the CDR3 is TGTGCCAGCAGCTTAGGGACAGGGGCGGATGGCTACACCTTC. Its translation: CASSLGTGADGYTF. Supplemented by reference TRBV7-3 and TRBJ1-2, the full variable domain reads GAGVSQTPSNKVTEKGKYVELRCDPISGHTALYWYRQSLGQGPEFLIYFQGTGAADDSGLPNDRFFAVRPEGSVSTLKIQRTERGDSAVYLCASSLGTGADGYTFGSGTRLTVV.